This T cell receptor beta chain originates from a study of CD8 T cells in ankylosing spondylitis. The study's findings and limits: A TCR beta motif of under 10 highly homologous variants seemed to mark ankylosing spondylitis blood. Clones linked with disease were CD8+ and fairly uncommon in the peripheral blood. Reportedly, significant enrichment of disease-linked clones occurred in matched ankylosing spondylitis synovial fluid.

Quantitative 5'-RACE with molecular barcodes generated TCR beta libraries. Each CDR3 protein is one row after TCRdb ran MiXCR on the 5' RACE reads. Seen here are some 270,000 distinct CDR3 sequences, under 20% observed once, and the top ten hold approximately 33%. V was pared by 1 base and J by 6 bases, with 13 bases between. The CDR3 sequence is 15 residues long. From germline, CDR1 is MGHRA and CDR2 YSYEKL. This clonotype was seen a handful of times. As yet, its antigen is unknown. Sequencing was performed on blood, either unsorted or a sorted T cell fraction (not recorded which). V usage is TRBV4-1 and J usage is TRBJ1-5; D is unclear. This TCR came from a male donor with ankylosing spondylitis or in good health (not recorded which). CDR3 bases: TGCGCCAGCAGCCAAGGTGTGTGGGGTGGTCAGCCCCAGCATTTT. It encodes CASSQGVWGGQPQHF.